Presented here are 8 T cell receptor beta chains from one specimen sequenced in a study of blood T cell repertoires in COVID-19 (dated by TCRdb to 2020 to 2021). The library was prepared using the immunoSEQ multiplex PCR assay. TCRdb limited this immuneACCESS table to in-frame rearrangements with V and J called. A share of clones is missing; checked studies link under half to unresolved V genes, and the rest is unexplained. Across this sample there are roughly 700,000 clones, with 80% to 90% seen only once. Approximately 0.3% of the sample is in the top ten clones. What was sequenced was peripheral blood. These receptors all come from a woman aged 18-35 years with acute or convalescent COVID-19.

The V and J genes are TRBV29-1 and TRBJ1-1; TRBD1 agrees at 10 bases. The J segment lost 5 bases and the V segment lost 6 bases, leaving 6 bases of the junction unmatched. This CDR3 contains 13 residues. Germline CDR1 reads SQVTM; CDR2 reads ANQGSEA. CDR3 in DNA: TGCAGCGTCCGGACAGGGGGTATGACTGAAGCTTTCTTT. Its translation: CSVRTGGMTEAFF.

The chain is built from TRBV29-1 and TRBJ1-2; D is uncertain. The germline V and J ends were trimmed by 6 bases and 8 bases, with 10 bases remaining between them. This CDR3 has 10 residues. Per germline, CDR1 SQVTM and CDR2 ANQGSEA. CDR3 sequence reads: CSVLLGGYTF. The DNA of the CDR3 is TGCAGCGTCCTCCTCGGGGGCTACACCTTC.

V and J are TRBV29-1 and TRBJ1-1; possible D gene TRBD1, 6 bases. The CDR3 has 12 residues. CDR1 and CDR2 from the germline V gene are SQVTM and ANQGSEA. The V end lost 8 bases, the J end lost 4 bases, and 14 bases lay between the germline ends. For the CDR3, the DNA is TGCAGCCCTCACCGACAGGCCACTGAAGCTTTCTTT. It specifies CSPHRQATEAFF. The variable domain in full, completed from reference TRBV29-1 and TRBJ1-1, reads SAVISQKPSRDICQRGTSLTIQCQVDSQVTMMFWYRQQPGQSLTLIATANQGSEATYESGFVIDKFPISRPNLTFSTLTVSNMSPEDSSIYLCSPHRQATEAFFGQGTRLTVV.

V usage is TRBV2 and J usage is TRBJ1-1; 8 nucleotides line up with TRBD1. V trimming: 8 bases; J trimming: 11 bases; junction bases outside the gene matches: 10. This CDR3 comprises 12 residues. The germline V gene encodes CDR1 SNHLY and CDR2 FYNNEI. The CDR3: CASSTGVRSAFF. The CDR3 nucleotides read TGTGCCAGCTCGACAGGGGTCAGGTCGGCTTTCTTT.

This clone was counted once. V and J are TRBV11-2 and TRBJ1-3; 7 bases align to TRBD1. There are 17 residues in the CDR3. V gave up 5 bases and J gave up 4 bases; unmatched junction bases: 14. Germline loops: CDR1 SGHAT, CDR2 FQNNGV. The CDR3 protein is CASSPMTGSGSGNTIYF. The CDR3, as DNA: TGTGCCAGCAGCCCTATGACAGGGTCGGGGTCCGGAAACACCATATATTTT.

V usage is TRBV14 and J usage is TRBJ1-1, with TRBD1 matching 7 bases. This CDR3 has 16 amino acids. CDR1 is SGHDN and CDR2 is FVKESK in the germline V gene. V lost 4 bases, J lost 0 bases, and 8 bases stayed unmatched. The chain's CDR3 is CASSPPRTGLNTEAFF. The CDR3 DNA reads TGTGCCAGCAGCCCCCCCCGGACAGGCCTGAACACTGAAGCTTTCTTT.

The V and J genes are TRBV2 and TRBJ1-1; TRBD1 is a possible D gene (6 bases). There are 16 residues in the CDR3. Germline V gene sequence: CDR1 SNHLY, CDR2 FYNNEI. V dropped 7 bases and J dropped 7 bases, with 25 bases sitting between them. In DNA, the CDR3 is TGTGCCAGCAACAGACGGGCGACAGGTCTCACTAATGAAGCTTTCTTT. Translating gives CASNRRATGLTNEAFF.

V gene TRBV5-6 combines with J gene TRBJ2-1; the D gene is possibly TRBD2 (6 bases). Germline values: CDR1 SGHDT, CDR2 YYEEEE. CDR3 length: 16 residues. Trimming left V 0 bases short and J 2 bases short, with 12 bases between. The CDR3 nucleotides are TGTGCCAGCAGCTTGGAGGCTAGCGATACCTACAATGAGCAGTTCTTC. This sequence encodes CASSLEASDTYNEQFF.